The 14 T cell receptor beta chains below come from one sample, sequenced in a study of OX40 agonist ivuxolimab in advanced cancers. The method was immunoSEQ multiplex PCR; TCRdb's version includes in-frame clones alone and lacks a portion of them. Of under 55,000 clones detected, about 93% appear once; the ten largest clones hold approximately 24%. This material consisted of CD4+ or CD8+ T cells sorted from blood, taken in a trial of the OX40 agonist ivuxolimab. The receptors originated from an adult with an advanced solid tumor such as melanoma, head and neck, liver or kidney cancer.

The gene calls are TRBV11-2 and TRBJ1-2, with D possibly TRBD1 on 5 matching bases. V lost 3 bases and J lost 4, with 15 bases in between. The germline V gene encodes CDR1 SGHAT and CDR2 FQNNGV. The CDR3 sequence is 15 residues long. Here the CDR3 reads CASSFPDRKFYGYTF. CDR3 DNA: TGTGCCAGCAGCTTCCCTGACAGAAAATTCTATGGCTACACCTTC. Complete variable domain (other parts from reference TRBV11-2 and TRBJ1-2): EAGVAQSPRYKIIEKRQSVAFWCNPISGHATLYWYQQILGQGPKLLIQFQNNGVVDDSQLPKDRFSAERLKGVDSTLKIQPAKLEDSAVYLCASSFPDRKFYGYTFGSGTRLTVV.

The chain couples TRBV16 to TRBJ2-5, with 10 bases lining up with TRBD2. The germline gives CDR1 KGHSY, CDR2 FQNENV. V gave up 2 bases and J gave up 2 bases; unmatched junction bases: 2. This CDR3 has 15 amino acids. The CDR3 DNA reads TGTGCCAGCAGCCAAGGACTAGCGGTTCAAGAGACCCAGTACTTC. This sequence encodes CASSQGLAVQETQYF.

The CDR3 sequence is CASSFKLIVNFSYNEQFF. In DNA, the CDR3 is TGTGCCAGCAGCTTTAAACTAATCGTGAACTTCTCCTACAATGAGCAGTTCTTC. The chain uses TRBV5-4 and TRBJ2-1; D not resolved. CDR1 is SGHNT, CDR2 YYREEE, per germline (reference sequence). CDR3 length: 18 residues. With 2 bases removed from V and 0 bases from J, the gap between germline ends came to 18 bases.

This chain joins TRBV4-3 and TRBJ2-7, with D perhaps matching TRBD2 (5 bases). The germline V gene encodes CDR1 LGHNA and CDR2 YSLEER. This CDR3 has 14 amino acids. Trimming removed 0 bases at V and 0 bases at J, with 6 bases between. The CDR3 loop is CASSQDEGSYEQYF. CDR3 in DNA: TGCGCCAGCAGCCAAGATGAGGGCTCCTACGAGCAGTACTTC.

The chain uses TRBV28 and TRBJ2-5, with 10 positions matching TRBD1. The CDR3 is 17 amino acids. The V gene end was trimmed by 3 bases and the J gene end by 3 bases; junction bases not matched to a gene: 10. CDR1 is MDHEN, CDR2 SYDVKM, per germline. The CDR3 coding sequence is TGTGCCAGCAGTTTCAACGGACAGGGGGGCCCGGAAGAGACCCAGTACTTC. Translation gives CASSFNGQGGPEETQYF.

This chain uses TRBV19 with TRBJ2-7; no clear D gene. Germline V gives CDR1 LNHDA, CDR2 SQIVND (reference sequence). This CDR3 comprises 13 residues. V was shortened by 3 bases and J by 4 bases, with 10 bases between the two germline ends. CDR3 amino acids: CASSIFLSYEQYF. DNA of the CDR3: TGTGCCAGTAGTATCTTTCTCAGTTACGAGCAGTACTTC.

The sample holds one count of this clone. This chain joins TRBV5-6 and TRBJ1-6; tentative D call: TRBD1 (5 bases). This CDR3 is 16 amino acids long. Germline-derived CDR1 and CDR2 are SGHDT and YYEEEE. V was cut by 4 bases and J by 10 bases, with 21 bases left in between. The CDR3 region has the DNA TGTGCCAGCAGCCCTCAGGGAAGAGGTTACGGATCACCCCTCCACTTT. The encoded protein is CASSPQGRGYGSPLHF.

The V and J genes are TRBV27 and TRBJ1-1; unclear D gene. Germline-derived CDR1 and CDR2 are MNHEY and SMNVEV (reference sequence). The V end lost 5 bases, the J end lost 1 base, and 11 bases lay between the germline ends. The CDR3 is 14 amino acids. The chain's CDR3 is CASSTSRGNTEAFF. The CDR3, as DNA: TGTGCCAGCAGTACCTCGAGAGGGAACACTGAAGCTTTCTTT.

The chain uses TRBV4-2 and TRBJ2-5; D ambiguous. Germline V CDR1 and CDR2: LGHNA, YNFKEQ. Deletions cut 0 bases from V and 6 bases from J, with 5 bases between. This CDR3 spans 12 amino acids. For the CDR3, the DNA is TGTGCCAGCAGCCAAGATGGAAAGACCCAGTACTTC. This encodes CASSQDGKTQYF.

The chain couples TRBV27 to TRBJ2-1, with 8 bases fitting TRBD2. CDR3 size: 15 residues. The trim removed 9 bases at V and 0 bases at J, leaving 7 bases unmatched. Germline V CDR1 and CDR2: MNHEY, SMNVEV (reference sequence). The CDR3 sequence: CASNSGVSSYNEQFF. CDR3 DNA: TGTGCCAGTAATAGCGGGGTTAGCTCCTACAATGAGCAGTTCTTC.

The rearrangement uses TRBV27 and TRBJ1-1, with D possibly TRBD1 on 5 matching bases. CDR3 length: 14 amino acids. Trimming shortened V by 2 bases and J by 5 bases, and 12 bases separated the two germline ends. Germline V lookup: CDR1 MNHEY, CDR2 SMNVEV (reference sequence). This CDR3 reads CASSLPGLMTEAFF. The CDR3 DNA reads TGTGCCAGCAGTTTACCAGGGTTAATGACTGAAGCTTTCTTT.

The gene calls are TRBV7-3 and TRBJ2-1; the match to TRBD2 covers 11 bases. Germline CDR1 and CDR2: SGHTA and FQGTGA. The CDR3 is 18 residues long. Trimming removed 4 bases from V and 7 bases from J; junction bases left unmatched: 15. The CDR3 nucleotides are TGTGCCAGCAGCTCGAACGGAGAACTAGCGGGAGTAAGAAATGAGCAGTTCTTC. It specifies CASSSNGELAGVRNEQFF.

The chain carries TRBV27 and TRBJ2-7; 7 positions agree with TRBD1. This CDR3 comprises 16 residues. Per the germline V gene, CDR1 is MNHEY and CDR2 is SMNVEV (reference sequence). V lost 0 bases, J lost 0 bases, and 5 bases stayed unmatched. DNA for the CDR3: TGTGCCAGCAGTTTATCTCCGGCAGGGGGCTCCTACGAGCAGTACTTC. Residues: CASSLSPAGGSYEQYF.

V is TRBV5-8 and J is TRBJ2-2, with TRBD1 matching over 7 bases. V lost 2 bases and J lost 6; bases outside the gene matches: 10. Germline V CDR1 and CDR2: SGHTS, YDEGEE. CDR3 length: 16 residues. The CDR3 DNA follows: TGTGCCAGCAGCTTCTACACAGGGGCTGTGTCCGGGGAGCTGTTTTTT. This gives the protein CASSFYTGAVSGELFF. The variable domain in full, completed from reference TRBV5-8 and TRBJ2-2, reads EAGVTQSPTHLIKTRGQQATLRCSPISGHTSVYWYQQALGLGLQFLLWYDEGEERNRGNFPPRFSGRQFPNYSSELNVNALELEDSALYLCASSFYTGAVSGELFFGEGSRLTVL.